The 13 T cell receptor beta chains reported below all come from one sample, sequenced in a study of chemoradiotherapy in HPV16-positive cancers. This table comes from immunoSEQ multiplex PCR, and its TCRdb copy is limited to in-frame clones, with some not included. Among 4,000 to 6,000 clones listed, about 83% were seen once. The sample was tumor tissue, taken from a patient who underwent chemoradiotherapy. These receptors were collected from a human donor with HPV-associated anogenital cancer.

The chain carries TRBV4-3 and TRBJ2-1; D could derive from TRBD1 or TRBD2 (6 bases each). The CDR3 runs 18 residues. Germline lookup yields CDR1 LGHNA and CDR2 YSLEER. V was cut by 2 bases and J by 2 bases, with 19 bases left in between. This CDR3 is CASSQRQTGAYPYNEQFF. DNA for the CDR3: TGCGCCAGCAGCCAACGTCAAACGGGGGCTTACCCCTACAATGAGCAGTTCTTC.

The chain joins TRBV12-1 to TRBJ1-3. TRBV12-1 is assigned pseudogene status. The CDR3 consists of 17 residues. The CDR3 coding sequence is TGTGCCAGCAGCTTTTGCGCGTCAGGGAGAGCTGGAAACACCATATATTTT. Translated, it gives CASSFCASGRAGNTIYF.

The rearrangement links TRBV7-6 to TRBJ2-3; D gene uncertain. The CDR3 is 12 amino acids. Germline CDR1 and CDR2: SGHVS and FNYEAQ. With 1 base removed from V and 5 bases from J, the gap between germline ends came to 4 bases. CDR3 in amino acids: CASSLGRDTQYF. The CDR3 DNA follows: TGTGCCAGCAGCTTAGGGAGAGATACGCAGTATTTT.

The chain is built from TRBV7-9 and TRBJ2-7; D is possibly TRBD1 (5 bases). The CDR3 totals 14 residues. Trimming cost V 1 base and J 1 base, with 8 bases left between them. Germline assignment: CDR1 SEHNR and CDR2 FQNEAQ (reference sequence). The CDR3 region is CASSLGTSSYEQYF. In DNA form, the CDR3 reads TGTGCCAGCAGCTTAGGGACATCTTCCTACGAGCAGTACTTC. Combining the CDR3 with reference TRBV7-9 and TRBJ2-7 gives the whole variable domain DTGVSQNPRHKITKRGQNVTFRCDPISEHNRLYWYRQTLGQGPEFLTYFQNEAQLEKSRLLSDRFSAERPKGSFSTLEIQRTEQGDSAMYLCASSLGTSSYEQYFGPGTRLTVT.

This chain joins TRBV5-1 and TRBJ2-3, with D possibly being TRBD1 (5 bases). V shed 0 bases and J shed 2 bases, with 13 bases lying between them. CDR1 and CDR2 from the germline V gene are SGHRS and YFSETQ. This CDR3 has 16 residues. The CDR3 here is CASSLGTGKPTDTQYF. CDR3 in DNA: TGCGCCAGCAGCTTGGGTACAGGAAAACCCACAGATACGCAGTATTTT.

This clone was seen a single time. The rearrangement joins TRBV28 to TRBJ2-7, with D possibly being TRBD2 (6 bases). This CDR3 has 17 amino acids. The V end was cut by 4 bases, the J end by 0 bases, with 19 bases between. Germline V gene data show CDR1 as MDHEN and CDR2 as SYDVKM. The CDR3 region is CASSSPNPGVSSYEQYF. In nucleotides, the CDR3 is TGTGCCAGCAGTTCACCAAATCCGGGGGTTAGCTCCTACGAGCAGTACTTC.

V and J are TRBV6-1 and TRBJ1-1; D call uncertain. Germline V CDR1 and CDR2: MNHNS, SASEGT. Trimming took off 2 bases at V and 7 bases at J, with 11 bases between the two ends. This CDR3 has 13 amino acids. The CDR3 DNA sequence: TGTGCCAGCAGTGAATCGGAGGACTATGAAGCTTTCTTT. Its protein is CASSESEDYEAFF.

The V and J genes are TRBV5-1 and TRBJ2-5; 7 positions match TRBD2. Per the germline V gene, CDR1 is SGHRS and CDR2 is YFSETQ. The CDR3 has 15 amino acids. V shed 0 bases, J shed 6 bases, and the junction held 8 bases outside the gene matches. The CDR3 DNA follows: TGCGCCAGCAGCTTGGATCCGGGAGGTGGAAAGACCCAGTACTTC. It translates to CASSLDPGGGKTQYF.

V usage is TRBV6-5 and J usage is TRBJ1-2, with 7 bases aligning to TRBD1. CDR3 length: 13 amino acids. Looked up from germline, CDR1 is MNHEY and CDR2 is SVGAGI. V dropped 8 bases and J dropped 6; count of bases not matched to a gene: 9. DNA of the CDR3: TGTGCCAGCGGAACCGGGACAGATCATGGCTACACCTTC. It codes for CASGTGTDHGYTF.

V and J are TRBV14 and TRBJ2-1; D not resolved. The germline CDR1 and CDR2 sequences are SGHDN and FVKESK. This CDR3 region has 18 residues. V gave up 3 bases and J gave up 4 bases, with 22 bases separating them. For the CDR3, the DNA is TGTGCCAGCAGCCAGGATGGGGTATACCGACCGGTTTACAATGAGCAGTTCTTC. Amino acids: CASSQDGVYRPVYNEQFF.

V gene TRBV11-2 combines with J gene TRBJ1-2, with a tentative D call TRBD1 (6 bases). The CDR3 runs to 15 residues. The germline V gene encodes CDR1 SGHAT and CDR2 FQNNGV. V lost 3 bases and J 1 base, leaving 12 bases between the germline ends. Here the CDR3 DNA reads TGTGCCAGCAGCTTTGGGCCAGGGGTTAACTATGGCTACACCTTC. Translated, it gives CASSFGPGVNYGYTF.

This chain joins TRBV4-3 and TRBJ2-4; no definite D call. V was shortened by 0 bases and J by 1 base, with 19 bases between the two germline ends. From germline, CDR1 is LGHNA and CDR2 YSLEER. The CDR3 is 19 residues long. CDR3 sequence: CASSQDFGIYQNAKNIQYF. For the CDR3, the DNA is TGCGCCAGCAGCCAAGATTTTGGGATCTACCAGAACGCCAAAAACATTCAGTACTTC.

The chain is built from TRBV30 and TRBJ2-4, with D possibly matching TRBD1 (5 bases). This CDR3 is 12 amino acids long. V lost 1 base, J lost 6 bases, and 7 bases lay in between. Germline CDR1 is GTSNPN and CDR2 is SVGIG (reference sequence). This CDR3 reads CAWSGQGNIQYF. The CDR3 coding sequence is TGTGCCTGGAGTGGTCAGGGAAACATTCAGTACTTC.